This TCR beta chain is from a study of OX40 agonist ivuxolimab in advanced cancers. Study at large: Administration of intravenous ivuxolimab to patients occurred every 2 weeks at 0.01 to 10 mg/kg. Partial responses were recorded for three patients, including one with hepatocellular carcinoma and two with cutaneous melanoma.

Profiled with immunoSEQ multiplex PCR; TCRdb holds only in-frame clones, not every one. Of roughly 64,000 clones listed, around 80% are singletons. This CDR3 has 15 residues. V dropped 6 bases and J dropped 3; count of bases not matched to a gene: 6. Per the germline V gene, CDR1 is SQVTM and CDR2 is ANQGSEA. Material: CD4+ or CD8+ T cells sorted from blood, obtained in a trial of the OX40 agonist ivuxolimab. V and J are TRBV29-1 and TRBJ2-3; 13 bases line up with TRBD2. The TCR originated in an adult with an advanced solid tumor such as melanoma, head and neck, liver or kidney cancer. CDR3 sequence reads: CSVSWTSGSTDTQYF. The CDR3 bases are TGCAGCGTCAGTTGGACTAGCGGGAGTACAGATACGCAGTATTTT.